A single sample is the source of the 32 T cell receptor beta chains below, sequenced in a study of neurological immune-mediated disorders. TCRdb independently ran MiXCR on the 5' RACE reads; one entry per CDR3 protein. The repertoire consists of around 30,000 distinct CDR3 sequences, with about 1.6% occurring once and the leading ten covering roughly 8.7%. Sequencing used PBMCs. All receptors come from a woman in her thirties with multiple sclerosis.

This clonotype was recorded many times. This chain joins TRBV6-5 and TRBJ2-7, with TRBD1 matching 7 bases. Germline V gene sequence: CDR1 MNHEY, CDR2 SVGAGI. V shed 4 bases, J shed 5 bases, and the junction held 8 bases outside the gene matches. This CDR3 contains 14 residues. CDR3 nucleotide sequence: TGTGCCAGCAGTTTCCGGACAGGTTCGGACGAGCAGTACTTC. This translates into CASSFRTGSDEQYF.

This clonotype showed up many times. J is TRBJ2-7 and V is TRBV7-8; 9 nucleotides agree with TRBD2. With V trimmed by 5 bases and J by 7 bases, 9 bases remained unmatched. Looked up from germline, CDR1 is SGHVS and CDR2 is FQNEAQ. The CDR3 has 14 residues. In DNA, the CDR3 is TGTGCCAGCAGCCCCCGCGGGGGGGTCCGGGAGCAGTACTTC. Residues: CASSPRGGVREQYF.

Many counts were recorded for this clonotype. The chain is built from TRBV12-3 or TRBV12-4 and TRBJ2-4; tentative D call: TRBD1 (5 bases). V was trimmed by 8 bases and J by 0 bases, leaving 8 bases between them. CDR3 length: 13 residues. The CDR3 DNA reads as TGTGCCAGCCTCGACAGAGCCAAAAACATTCAGTACTTC. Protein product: CASLDRAKNIQYF.

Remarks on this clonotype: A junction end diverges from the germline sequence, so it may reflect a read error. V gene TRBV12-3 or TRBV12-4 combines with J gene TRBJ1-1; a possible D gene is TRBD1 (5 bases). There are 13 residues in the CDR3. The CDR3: CANSLTGNTEAFF. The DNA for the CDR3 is TGTGCCAACAGTCTCACAGGGAACACTGAAGCTTTCTTT.

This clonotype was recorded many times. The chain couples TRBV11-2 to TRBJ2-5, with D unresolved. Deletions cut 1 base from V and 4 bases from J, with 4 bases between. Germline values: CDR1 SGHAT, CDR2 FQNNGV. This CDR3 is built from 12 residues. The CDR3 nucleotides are TGTGCCAGCAGCTTAGTAGCAGAGACCCAGTACTTC. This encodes CASSLVAETQYF.

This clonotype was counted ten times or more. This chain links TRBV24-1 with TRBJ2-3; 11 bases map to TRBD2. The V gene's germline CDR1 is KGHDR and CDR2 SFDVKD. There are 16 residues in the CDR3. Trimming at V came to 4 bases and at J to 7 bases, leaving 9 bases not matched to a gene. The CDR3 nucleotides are TGTGCCACCAGTGACCAGACTAGCGGGGCCTTTAATACGCAGTATTTT. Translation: CATSDQTSGAFNTQYF.

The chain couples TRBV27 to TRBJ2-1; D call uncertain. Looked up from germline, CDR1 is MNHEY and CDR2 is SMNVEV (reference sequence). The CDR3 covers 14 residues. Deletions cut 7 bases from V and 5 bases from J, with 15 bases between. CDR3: CASTPMGPDNEQFF. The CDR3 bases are TGTGCCAGCACCCCTATGGGTCCAGACAATGAGCAGTTCTTC.

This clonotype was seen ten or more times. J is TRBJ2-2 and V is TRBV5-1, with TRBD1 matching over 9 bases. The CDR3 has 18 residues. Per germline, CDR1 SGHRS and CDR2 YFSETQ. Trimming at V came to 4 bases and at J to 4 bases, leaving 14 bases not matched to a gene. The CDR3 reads CASSRGSGQGLSTGELFF. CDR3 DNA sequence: TGCGCCAGCAGCCGCGGTTCGGGACAGGGCCTGAGCACCGGGGAGCTGTTTTTT.

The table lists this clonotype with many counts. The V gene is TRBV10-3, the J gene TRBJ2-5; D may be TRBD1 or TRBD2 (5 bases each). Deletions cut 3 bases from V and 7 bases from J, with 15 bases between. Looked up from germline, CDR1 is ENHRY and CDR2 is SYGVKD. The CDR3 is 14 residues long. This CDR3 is CAISDSSGGGTQYF. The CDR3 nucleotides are TGTGCCATCAGTGATTCTTCGGGTGGGGGGACCCAGTACTTC.

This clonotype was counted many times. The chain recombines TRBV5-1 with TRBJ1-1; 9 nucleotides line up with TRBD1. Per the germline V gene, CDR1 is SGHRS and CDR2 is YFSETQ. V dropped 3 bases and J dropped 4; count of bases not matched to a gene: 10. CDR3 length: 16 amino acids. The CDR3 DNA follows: TGCGCCAGCAGCTCGGAGAGCCCGGACAGGGGCACTGAAGCTTTCTTT. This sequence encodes CASSSESPDRGTEAFF.

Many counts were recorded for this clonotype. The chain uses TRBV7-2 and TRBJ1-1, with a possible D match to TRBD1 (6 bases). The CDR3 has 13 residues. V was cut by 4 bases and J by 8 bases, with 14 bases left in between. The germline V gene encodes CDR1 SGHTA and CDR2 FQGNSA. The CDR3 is CASSSKGGIEAFF. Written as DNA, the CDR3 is TGTGCCAGCAGCTCCAAAGGGGGAATCGAAGCTTTCTTT.

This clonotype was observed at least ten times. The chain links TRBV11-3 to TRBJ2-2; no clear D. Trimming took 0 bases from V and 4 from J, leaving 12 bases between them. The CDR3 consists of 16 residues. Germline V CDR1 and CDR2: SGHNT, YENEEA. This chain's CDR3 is CASSLDALGSTGELFF. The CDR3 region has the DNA TGTGCCAGCAGCTTAGATGCGCTCGGGTCCACCGGGGAGCTGTTTTTT.

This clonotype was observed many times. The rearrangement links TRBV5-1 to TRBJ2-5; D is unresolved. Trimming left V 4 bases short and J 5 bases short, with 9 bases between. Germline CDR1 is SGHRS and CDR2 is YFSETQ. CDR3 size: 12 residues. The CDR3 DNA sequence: TGCGCCAGCAGCCTCCCTACGGAGACCCAGTACTTC. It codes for CASSLPTETQYF.

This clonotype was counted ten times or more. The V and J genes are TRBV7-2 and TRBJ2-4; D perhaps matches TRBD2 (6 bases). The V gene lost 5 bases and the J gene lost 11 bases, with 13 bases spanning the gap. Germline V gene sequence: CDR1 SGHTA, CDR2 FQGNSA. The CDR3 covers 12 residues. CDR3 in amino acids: CASSTGTPVQYF. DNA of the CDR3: TGTGCCAGCAGCACCGGGACTCCCGTTCAGTACTTC.

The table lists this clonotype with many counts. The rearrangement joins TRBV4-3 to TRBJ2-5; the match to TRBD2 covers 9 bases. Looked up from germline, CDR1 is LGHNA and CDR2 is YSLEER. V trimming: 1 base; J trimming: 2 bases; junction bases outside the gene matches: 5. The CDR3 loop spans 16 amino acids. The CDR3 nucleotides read TGCGCCAGCAGCCAAGTTGGGCGGGGGGGACAAGAGACCCAGTACTTC. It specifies CASSQVGRGGQETQYF.

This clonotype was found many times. The CDR3 here is CASRGGGGELFF. CDR3 in DNA: TGCGCCAGCCGAGGGGGAGGCGGGGAGCTGTTTTTT. This chain joins TRBV5-1 and TRBJ2-2; D assignment may be TRBD1 or TRBD2 (6 bases each). V was pared by 7 bases and J by 7 bases, with 11 bases between. The CDR3 loop spans 12 amino acids. The germline CDR1 and CDR2 sequences are SGHRS and YFSETQ.

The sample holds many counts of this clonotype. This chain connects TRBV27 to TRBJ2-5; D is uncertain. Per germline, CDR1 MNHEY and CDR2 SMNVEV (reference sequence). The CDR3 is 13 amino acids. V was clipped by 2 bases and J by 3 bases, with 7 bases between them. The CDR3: CASSLRFKETQYF. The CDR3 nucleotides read TGTGCCAGCAGTTTAAGATTCAAAGAGACCCAGTACTTC.

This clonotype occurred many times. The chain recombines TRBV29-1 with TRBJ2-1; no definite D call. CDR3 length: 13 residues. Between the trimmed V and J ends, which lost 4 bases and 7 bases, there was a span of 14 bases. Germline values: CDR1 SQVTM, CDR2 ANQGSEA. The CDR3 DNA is TGCAGCGTTGGGTGGGAATTGGGGAATGAGCAGTTCTTC. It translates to CSVGWELGNEQFF.

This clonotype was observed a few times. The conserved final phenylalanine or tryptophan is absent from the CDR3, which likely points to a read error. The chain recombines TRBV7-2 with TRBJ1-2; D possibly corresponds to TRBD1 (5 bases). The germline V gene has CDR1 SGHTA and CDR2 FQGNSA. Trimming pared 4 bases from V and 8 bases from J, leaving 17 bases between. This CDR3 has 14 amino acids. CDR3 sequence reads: CASSSLTGHSGYTV. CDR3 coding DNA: TGTGCCAGCAGCTCACTCACAGGTCACAGCGGCTACACCGTC.

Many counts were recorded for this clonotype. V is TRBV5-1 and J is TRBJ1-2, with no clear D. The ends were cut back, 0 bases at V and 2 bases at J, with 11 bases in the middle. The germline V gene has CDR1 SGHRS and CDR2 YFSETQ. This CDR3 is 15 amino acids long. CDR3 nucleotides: TGCGCCAGCAGCTTGGCGTCAGCCGCCAACTATGGCTACACCTTC. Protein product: CASSLASAANYGYTF.

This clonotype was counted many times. As DNA, the CDR3 is TGTGCCAGCAGCCCCGGACAGGGAACTGAAGCTTTCTTT. As protein: CASSPGQGTEAFF. This chain connects TRBV7-7 to TRBJ1-1, with 8 bases lining up with TRBD1. The CDR3 spans 13 residues. Germline V gene sequence: CDR1 SSHAT, CDR2 FNYEAQ (reference sequence). J lost 5 bases, V lost 5 bases, and 4 bases had no gene match.

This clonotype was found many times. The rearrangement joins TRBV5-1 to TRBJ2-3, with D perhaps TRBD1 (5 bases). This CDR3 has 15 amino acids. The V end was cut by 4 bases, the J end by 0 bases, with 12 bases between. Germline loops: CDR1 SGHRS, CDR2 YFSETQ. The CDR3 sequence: CASSQLPGSTDTQYF. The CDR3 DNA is TGCGCCAGCAGCCAACTCCCAGGGAGCACAGATACGCAGTATTTT.

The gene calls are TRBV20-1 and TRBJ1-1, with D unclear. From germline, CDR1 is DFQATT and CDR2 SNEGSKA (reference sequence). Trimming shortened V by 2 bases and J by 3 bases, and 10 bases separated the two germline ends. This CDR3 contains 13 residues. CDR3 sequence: CSARSPIDTEAFF. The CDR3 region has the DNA TGCAGTGCTAGAAGCCCTATAGACACTGAAGCTTTCTTT.

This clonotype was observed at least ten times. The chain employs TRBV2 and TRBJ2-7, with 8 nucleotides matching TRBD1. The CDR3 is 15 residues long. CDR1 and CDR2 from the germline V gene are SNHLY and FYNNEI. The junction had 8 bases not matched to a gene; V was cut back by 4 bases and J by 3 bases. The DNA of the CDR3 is TGTGCCAGCAGTGGGTTGACAGGGGAAAGCTACGAGCAGTACTTC. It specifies CASSGLTGESYEQYF.

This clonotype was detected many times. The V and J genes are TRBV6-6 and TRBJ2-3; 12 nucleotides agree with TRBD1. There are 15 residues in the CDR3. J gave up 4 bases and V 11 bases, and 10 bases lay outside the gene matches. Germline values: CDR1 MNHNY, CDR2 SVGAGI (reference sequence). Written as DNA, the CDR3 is TGTGCCTCCCGGGACGGGACAGGGGGCGCAGATACGCAGTATTTT. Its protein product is CASRDGTGGADTQYF.

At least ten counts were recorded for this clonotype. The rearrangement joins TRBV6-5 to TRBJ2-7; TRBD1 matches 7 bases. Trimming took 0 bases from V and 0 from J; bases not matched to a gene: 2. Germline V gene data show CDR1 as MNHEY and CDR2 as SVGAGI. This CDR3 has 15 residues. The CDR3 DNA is TGTGCCAGCAGTTACTCCCGGGACAGCTCCTACGAGCAGTACTTC. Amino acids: CASSYSRDSSYEQYF.

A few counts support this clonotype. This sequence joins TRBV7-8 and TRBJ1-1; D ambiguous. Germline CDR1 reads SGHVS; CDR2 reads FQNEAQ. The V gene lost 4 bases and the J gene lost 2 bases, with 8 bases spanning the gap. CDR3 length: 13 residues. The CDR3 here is CASSWGPNTEAFF. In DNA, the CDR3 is TGTGCCAGCAGCTGGGGTCCCAACACTGAAGCTTTCTTT. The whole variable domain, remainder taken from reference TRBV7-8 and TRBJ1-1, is GAGVSQSPRYKVAKRGQDVALRCDPISGHVSLFWYQQALGQGPEFLTYFQNEAQLDKSGLPSDRFFAERPEGSVSTLKIQRTQQEDSAVYLCASSWGPNTEAFFGQGTRLTVV.

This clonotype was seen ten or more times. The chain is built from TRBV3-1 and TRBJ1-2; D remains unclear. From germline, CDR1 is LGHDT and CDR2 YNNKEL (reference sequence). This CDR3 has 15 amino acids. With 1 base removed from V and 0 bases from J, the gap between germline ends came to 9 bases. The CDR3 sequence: CASSQVPTANYGYTF. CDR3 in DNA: TGTGCCAGCAGCCAAGTCCCTACAGCTAACTATGGCTACACCTTC.

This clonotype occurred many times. The CDR3 spells CSAGVVAGETQYF. The CDR3 bases are TGCAGTGCCGGCGTCGTAGCTGGAGAGACCCAGTACTTC. The chain is built from TRBV20-1 and TRBJ2-5; D remains ambiguous. The CDR3 runs to 13 residues. The ends were cut back, 6 bases at V and 4 bases at J, with 15 bases in the middle. The germline V gene has CDR1 DFQATT and CDR2 SNEGSKA (reference sequence).

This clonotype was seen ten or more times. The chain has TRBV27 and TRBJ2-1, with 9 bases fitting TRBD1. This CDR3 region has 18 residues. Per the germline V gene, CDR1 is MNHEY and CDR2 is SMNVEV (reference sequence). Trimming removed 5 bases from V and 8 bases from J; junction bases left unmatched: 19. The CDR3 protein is CASSPGTGRPHAFDEQFF. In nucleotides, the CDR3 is TGTGCCAGCAGTCCCGGGACAGGGAGACCACACGCCTTCGATGAGCAGTTCTTC.

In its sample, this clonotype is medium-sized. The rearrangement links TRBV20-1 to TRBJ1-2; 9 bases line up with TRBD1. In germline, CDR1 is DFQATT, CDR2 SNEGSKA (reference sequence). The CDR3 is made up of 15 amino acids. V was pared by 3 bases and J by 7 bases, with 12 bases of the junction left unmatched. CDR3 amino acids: CSARFLQGAAGGYTF. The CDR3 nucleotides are TGCAGTGCTAGGTTTTTACAGGGGGCAGCGGGTGGCTACACCTTC.

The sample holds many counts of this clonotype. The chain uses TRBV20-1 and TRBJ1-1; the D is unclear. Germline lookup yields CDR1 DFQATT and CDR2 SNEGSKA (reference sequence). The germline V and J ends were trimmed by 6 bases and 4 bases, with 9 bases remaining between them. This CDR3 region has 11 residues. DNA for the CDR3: TGCAGTGCCCGGGCTGGCACTGAAGCTTTCTTT. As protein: CSARAGTEAFF.